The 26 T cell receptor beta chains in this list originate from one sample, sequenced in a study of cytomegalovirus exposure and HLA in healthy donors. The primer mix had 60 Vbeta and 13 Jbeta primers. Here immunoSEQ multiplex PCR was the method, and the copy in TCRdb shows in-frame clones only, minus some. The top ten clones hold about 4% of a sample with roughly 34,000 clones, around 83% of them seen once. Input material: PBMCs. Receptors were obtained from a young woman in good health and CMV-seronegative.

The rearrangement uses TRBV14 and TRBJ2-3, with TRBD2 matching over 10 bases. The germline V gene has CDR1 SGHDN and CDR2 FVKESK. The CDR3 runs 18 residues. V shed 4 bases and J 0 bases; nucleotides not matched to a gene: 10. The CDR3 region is CASSRGLAGAYSTDTQYF. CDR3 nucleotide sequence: TGTGCCAGCAGCCGGGGGCTAGCGGGGGCCTATAGCACAGATACGCAGTATTTT.

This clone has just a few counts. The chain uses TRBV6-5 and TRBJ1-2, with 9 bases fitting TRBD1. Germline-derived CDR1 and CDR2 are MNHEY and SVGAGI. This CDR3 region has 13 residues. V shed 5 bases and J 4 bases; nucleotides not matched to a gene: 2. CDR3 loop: CASSETGGYGYTF. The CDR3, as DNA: TGTGCCAGCAGTGAGACAGGGGGCTATGGCTACACCTTC.

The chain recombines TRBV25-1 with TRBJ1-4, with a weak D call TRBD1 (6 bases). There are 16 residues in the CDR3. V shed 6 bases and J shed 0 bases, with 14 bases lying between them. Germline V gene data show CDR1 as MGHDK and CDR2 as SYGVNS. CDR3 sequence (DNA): TGTGCCAGCAGGAATAACAGGGAAACAACTAATGAAAAACTGTTTTTT. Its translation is CASRNNRETTNEKLFF.

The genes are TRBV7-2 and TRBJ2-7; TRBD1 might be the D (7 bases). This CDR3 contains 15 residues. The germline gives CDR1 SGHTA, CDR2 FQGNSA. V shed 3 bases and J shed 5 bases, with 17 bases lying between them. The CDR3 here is CASSLTRGRENEQYF. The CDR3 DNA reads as TGTGCCAGCAGCTTGACGAGGGGGCGGGAAAACGAGCAGTACTTC.

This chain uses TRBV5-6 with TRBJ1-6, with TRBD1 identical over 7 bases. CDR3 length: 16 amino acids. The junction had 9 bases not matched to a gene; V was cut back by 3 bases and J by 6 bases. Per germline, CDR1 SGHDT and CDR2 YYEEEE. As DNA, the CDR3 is TGTGCCAGCAGCTCGGGCAGGGGGACCATTAATTCACCCCTCCACTTT. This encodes CASSSGRGTINSPLHF. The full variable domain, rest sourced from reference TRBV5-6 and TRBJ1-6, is DAGVTQSPTHLIKTRGQQVTLRCSPKSGHDTVSWYQQALGQGPQFIFQYYEEEERQRGNFPDRFSGHQFPNYSSELNVNALLLGDSALYLCASSSGRGTINSPLHFGNGTRLTVT.

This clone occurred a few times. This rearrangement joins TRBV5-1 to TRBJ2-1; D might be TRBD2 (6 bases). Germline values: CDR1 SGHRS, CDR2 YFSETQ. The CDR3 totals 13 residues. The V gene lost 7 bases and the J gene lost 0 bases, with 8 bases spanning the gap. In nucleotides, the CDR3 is TGCGCCAGCGTGGAGGGCTCCTACAATGAGCAGTTCTTC. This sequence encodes CASVEGSYNEQFF.

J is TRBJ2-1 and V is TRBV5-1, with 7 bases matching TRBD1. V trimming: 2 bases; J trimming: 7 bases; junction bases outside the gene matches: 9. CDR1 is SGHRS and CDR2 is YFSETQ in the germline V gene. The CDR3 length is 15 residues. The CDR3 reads CASSLPQGLGNEQFF. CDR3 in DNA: TGCGCCAGCAGCTTACCACAGGGGCTAGGGAATGAGCAGTTCTTC.

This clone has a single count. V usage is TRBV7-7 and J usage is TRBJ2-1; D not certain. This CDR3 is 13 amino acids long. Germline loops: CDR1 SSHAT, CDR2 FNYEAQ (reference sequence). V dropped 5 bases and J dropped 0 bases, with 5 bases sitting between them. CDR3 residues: CASSPGSYNEQFF. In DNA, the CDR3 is TGTGCCAGCAGCCCCGGCTCCTACAATGAGCAGTTCTTC. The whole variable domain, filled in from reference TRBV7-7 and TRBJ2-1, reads GAGVSQSPRYKVTKRGQDVTLRCDPISSHATLYWYQQALGQGPEFLTYFNYEAQPDKSGLPSDRFSAERPEGSISTLTIQRTEQRDSAMYRCASSPGSYNEQFFGPGTRLTVL.

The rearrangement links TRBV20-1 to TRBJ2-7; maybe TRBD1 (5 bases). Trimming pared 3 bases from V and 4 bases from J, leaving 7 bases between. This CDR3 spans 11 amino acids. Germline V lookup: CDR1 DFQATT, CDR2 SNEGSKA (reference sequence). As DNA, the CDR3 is TGCAGTGCTAGGGACACTTACGAGCAGTACTTC. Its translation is CSARDTYEQYF.

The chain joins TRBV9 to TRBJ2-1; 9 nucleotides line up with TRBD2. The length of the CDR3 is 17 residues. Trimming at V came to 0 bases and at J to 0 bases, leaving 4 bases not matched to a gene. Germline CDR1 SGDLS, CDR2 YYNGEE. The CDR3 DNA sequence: TGTGCCAGCAGCGTAGCACCACTAGCGGGCTCCTACAATGAGCAGTTCTTC. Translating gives CASSVAPLAGSYNEQFF.

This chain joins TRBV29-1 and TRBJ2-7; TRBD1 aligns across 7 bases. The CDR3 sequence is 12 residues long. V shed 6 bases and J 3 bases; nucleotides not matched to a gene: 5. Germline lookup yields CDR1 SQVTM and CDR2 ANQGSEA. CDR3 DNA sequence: TGCAGCGTACGGGACAGTAACTACGAGCAGTACTTC. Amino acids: CSVRDSNYEQYF.

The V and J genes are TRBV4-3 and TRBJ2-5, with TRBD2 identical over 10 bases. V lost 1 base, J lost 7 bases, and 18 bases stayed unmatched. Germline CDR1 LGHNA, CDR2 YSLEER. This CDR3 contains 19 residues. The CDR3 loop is CASSQGVDFLAGDLGTQYF. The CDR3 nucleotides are TGCGCCAGCAGCCAAGGTGTGGACTTTCTAGCGGGGGATTTGGGGACCCAGTACTTC.

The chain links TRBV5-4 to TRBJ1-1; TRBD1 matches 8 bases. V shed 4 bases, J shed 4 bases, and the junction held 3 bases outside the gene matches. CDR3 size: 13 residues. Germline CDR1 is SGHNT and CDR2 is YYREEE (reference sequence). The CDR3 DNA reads TGTGCCAGCAGCCGTGACAGGGGCACTGAAGCTTTCTTT. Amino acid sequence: CASSRDRGTEAFF.

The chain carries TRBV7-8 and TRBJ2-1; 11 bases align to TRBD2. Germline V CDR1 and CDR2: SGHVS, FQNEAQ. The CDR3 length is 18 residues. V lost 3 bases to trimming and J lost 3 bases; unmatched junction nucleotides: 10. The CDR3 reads CASSFFRLAGSLYNEQFF. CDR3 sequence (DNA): TGTGCCAGCAGCTTTTTTCGACTAGCGGGGTCACTCTACAATGAGCAGTTCTTC.

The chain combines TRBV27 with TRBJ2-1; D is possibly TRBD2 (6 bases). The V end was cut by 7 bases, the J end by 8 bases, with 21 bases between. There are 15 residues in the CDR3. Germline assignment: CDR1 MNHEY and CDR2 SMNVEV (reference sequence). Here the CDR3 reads CASILSGAPGHEQFF. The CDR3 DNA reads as TGTGCCAGCATCCTTAGCGGAGCGCCCGGGCATGAGCAGTTCTTC.

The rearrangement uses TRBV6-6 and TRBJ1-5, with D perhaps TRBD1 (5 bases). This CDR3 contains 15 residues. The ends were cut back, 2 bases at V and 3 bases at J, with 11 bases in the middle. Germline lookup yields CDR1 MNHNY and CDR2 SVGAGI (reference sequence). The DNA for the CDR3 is TGTGCCAGCAGTTACGGGCAGGGCCCCAATCAGCCCCAGCATTTT. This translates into CASSYGQGPNQPQHF.

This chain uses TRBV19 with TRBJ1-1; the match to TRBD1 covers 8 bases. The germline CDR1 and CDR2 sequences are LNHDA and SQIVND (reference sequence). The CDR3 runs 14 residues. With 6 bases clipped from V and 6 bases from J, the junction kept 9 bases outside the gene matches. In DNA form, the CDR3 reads TGTGCCAGTAGCCGCACATACAGGGGGTCTGAAGCTTTCTTT. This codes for CASSRTYRGSEAFF.

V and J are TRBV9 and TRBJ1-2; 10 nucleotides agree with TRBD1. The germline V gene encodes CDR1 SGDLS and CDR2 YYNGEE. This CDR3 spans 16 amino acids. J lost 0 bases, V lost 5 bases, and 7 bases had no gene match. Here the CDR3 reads CASSTHGTGANYGYTF. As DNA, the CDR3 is TGTGCCAGCAGTACACATGGGACAGGGGCTAACTATGGCTACACCTTC.

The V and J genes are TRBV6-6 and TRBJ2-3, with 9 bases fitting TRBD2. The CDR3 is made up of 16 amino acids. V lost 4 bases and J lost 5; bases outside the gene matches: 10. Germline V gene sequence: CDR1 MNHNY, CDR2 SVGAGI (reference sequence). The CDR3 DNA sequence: TGTGCCAGCAGTTCTCTAACGGGACTAGCAAAAGATACGCAGTATTTT. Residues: CASSSLTGLAKDTQYF.

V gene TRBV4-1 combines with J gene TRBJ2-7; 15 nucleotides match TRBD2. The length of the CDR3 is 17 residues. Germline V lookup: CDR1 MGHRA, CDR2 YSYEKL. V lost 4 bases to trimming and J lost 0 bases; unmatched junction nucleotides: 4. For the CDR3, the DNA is TGCGCCAGCAGCCTAGGGACTAGCGGGGGGAGCTCCTACGAGCAGTACTTC. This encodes CASSLGTSGGSSYEQYF.

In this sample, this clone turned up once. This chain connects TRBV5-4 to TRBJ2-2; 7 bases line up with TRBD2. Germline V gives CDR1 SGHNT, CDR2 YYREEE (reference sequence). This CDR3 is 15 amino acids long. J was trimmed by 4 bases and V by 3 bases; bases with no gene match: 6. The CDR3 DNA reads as TGTGCCAGCAGCTCAGGACTAGGCCCCACCGGGGAGCTGTTTTTT. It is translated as CASSSGLGPTGELFF.

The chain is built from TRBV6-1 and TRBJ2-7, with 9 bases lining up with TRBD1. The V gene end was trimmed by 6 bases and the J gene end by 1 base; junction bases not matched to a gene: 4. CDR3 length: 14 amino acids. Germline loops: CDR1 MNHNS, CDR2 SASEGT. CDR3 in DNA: TGTGCCAGCAGGCGTGGGACAGGGTCCTACGAGCAGTACTTC. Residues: CASRRGTGSYEQYF.

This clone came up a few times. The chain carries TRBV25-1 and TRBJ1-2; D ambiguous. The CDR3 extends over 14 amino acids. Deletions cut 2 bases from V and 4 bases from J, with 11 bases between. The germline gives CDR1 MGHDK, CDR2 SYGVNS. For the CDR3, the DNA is TGTGCCAGCAGTGAACCCCAGACGGGCTATGGCTACACCTTC. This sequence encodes CASSEPQTGYGYTF.

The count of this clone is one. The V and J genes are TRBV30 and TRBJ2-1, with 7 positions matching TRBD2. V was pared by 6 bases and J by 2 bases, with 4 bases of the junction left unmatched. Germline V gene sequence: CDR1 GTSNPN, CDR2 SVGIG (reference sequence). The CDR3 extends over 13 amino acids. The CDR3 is CACNSGTYNEQFF. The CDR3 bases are TGTGCCTGCAACAGCGGGACCTACAATGAGCAGTTCTTC.

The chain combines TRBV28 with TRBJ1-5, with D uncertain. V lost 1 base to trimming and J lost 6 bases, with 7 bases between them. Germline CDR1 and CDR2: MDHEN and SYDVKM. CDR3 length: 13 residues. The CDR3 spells CASSLLRGQPQHF. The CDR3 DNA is TGTGCCAGCAGTTTATTGCGAGGTCAGCCCCAGCATTTT.

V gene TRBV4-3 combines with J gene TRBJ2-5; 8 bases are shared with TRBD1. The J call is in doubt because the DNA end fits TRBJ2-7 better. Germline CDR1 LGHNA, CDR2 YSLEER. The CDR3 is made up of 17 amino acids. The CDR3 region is CASSQHSGGPERDEQYF. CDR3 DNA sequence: TGCGCCAGCAGCCAACACTCAGGGGGCCCGGAGCGAGACGAGCAGTACTTC.